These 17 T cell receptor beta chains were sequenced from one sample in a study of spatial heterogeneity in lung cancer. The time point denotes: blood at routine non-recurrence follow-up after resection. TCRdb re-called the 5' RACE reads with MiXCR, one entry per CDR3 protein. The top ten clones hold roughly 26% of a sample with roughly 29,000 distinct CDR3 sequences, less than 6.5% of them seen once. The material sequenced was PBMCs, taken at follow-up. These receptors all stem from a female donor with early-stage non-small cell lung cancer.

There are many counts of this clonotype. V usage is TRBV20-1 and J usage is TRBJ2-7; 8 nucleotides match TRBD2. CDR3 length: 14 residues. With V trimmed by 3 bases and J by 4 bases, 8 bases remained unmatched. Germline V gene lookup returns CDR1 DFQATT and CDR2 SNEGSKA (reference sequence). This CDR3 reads CSASRASGSYEQYF. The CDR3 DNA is TGCAGTGCTAGTAGGGCCAGCGGGAGTTACGAGCAGTACTTC.

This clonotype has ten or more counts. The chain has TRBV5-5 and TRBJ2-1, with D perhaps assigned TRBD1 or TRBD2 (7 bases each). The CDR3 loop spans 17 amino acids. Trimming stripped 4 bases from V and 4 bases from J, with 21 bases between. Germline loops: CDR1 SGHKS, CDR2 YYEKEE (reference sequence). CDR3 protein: CASSTGGGGDLYNEQFF. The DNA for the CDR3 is TGTGCCAGCAGCACCGGGGGAGGGGGCGACCTATACAATGAGCAGTTCTTC. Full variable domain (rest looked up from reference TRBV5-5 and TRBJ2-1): DAGVTQSPTHLIKTRGQQVTLRCSPISGHKSVSWYQQVLGQGPQFIFQYYEKEERGRGNFPDRFSARQFPNYSSELNVNALLLGDSALYLCASSTGGGGDLYNEQFFGPGTRLTVL.

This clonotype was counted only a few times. The DNA for the CDR3 is TGTGCCAGCAGGCAACAGGGGGCATTAACTGAAGCTTTCTTT. Translated, it gives CASRQQGALTEAFF. This chain connects TRBV27 to TRBJ1-1; 9 positions agree with TRBD1. The germline V gene encodes CDR1 MNHEY and CDR2 SMNVEV (reference sequence). Trimming cost V 6 bases and J 5 bases; bases outside gene matches: 7. The CDR3 loop spans 14 amino acids.

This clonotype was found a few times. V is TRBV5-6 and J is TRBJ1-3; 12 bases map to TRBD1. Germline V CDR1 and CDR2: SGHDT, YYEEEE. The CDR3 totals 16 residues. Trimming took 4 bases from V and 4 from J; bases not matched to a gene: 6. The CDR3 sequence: CASSTPGQGAGNTIYF. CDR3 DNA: TGTGCCAGCAGCACCCCGGGACAGGGGGCCGGAAACACCATATATTTT.

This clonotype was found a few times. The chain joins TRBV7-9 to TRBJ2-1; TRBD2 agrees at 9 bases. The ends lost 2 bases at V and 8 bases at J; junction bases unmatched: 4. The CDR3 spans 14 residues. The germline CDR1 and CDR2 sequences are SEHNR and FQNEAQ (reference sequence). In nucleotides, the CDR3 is TGTGCCAGCAGCTTACTAGCGGGGAGCGATGAGCAGTTCTTC. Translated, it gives CASSLLAGSDEQFF.

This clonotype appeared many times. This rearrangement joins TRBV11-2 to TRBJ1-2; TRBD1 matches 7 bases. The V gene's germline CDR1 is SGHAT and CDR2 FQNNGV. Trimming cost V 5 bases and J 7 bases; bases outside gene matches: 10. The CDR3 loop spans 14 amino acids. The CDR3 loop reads CASSPGQVALGYTF. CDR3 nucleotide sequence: TGTGCCAGCAGCCCAGGACAGGTCGCCCTTGGCTACACCTTC.

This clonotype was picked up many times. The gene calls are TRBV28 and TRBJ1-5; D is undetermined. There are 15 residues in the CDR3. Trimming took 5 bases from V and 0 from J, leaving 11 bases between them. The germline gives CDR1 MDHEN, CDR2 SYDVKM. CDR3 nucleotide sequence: TGTGCCAGCAGTACCCAGAGTTATAGCAATCAGCCCCAGCATTTT. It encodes CASSTQSYSNQPQHF.

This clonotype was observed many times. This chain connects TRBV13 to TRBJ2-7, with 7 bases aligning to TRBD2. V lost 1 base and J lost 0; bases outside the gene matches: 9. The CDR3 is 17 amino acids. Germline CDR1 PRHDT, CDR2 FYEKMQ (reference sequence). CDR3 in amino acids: CASSLEGPAGISYEQYF. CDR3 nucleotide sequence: TGTGCCAGCAGCTTAGAAGGTCCAGCGGGAATCTCCTACGAGCAGTACTTC.

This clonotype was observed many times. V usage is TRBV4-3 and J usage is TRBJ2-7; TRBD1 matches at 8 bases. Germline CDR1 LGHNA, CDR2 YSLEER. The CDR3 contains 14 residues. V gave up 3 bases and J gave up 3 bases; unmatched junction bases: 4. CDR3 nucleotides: TGCGCCAGCAGCCAGGGGGGACAGGTCTACGAGCAGTACTTC. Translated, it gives CASSQGGQVYEQYF.

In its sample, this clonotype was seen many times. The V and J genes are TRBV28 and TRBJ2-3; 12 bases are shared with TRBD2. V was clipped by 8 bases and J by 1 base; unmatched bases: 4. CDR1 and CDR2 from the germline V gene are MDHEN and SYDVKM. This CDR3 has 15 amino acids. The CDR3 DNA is TGTGCCAGCGCGTCTAGCGGGAGGGGCACAGATACGCAGTATTTT. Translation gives CASASSGRGTDTQYF.

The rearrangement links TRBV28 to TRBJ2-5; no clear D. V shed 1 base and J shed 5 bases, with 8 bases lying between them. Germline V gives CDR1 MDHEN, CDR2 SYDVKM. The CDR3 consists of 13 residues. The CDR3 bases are TGTGCCAGCAGTTTATTCCCGGGCGAGACCCAGTACTTC. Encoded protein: CASSLFPGETQYF. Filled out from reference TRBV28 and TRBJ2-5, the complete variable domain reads DVKVTQSSRYLVKRTGEKVFLECVQDMDHENMFWYRQDPGLGLRLIYFSYDVKMKEKGDIPEGYSVSREKKERFSLILESASTNQTSMYLCASSLFPGETQYFGPGTRLLVL.

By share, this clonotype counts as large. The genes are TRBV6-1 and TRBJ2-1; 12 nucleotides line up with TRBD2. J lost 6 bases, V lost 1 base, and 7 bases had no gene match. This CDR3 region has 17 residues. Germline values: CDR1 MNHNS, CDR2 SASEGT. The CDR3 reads CASSEVLGLAGFNEQFF. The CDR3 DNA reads TGTGCCAGCAGTGAAGTTCTGGGACTAGCGGGCTTCAATGAGCAGTTCTTC.

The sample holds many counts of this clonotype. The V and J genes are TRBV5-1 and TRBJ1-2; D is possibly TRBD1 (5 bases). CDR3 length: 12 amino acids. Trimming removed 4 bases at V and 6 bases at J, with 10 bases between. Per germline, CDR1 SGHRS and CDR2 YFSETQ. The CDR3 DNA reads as TGCGCCAGCAGCCCGGCGGGGGATGGCTACACCTTC. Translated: CASSPAGDGYTF.

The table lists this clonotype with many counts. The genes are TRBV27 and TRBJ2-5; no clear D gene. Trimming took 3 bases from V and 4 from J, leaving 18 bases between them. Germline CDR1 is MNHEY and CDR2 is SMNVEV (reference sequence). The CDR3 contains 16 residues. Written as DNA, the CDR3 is TGTGCCAGCAGTTTTCGGCTAGACCCAGACGGAGAGACCCAGTACTTC. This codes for CASSFRLDPDGETQYF.

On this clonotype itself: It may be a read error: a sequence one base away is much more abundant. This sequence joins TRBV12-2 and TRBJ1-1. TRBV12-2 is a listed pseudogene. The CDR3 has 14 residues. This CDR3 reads CASRLPKTEDEAFF. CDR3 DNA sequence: TGTGCAAGTCGCTTACCCAAAACGGAGGATGAAGCTTTCTTT.

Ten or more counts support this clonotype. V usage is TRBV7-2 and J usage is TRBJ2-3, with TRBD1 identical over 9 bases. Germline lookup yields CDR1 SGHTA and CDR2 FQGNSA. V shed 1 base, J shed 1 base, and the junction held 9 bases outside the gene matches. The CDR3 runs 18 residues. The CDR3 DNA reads TGTGCCAGCAGCTTAGGGCAACAGGGGGCGAGGGGCACAGATACGCAGTATTTT. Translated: CASSLGQQGARGTDTQYF.

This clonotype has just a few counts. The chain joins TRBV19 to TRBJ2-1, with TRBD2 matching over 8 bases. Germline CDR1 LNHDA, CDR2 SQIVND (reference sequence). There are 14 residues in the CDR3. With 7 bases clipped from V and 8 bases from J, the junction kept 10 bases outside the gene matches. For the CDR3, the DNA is TGTGCCAGTACCCCAGGGACTAGACCCTATGAGCAGTTCTTC. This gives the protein CASTPGTRPYEQFF.